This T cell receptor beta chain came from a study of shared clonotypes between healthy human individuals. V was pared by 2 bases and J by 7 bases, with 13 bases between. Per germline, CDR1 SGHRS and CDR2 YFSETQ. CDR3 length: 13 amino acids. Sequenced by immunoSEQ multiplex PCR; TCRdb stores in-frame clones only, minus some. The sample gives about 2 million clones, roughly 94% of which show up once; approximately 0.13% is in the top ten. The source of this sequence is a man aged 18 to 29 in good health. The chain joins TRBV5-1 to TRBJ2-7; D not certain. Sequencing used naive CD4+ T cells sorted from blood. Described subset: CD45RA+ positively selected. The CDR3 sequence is CASSFDQHGEQYF. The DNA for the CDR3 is TGCGCCAGCAGCTTCGACCAACATGGGGAGCAGTACTTC. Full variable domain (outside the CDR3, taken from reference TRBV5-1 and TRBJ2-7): KAGVTQTPRYLIKTRGQQVTLSCSPISGHRSVSWYQQTPGQGLQFLFEYFSETQRNKGNFPGRFSGRQFSNSRSEMNVSTLELGDSALYLCASSFDQHGEQYFGPGTRLTVT.